This T cell receptor beta chain was recorded in a study of a mutant IDH1 vaccine in newly diagnosed glioma (dated by TCRdb to the early 2020s). Broadly, across the study: Eight vaccinations were administered to patients in weeks 1, 3, 5, 7, 11, 15, 19 and 23, corresponding to visits V03 through V10. In the chemotherapy-containing groups, vaccination started alongside temozolomide cycles, whereas in patients who had radiotherapy alone it started 4-6 weeks after radiotherapy. The 30 to 40 treated patients were around 60% male and around 40% female, with a mean age of about 38 years. Before enrollment, patients had received standard therapy of radiotherapy alone, temozolomide alone, or radiochemotherapy with temozolomide; most received the combination. Peripheral blood was drawn at six visits: V03 (baseline), V05, V07, V10, V12 and V13. For exploratory analyses, around 26 treated patients had longitudinal TCRB deep sequencing done wherever samples were available. General conclusions and limits of the study: It was noted by the authors that analyses of patient blood samples could not be reproduced owing to sample limitations. Pseudoprogression seemed to be unrelated to changes in the top peripheral T cell clonotypes found by TCRB sequencing. Vaccine-induced immune responses across multiple MHC alleles were detected in 93.3% of patients. Availability determined which PBMC samples were chosen for TCRB deep sequencing.

In the germline V gene, CDR1 corresponds to SNHLY and CDR2 to FYNNEI. At the junction V is shortened by 2 bases and J by 0 bases, with 7 bases in between. The CDR3 spans 14 residues, from the cysteine through the phenylalanine. The read is trimmed to its CDR3 DNA, 42 bases read in frame from base 1. The time point label here, explained by the study, means: week 23, last vaccination. A 20-mer mutant IDH1 peptide at 300 micrograms in Montanide made up each vaccine dose, which was injected subcutaneously together with topical imiquimod. Newly diagnosed WHO grade 3 or 4 IDH1-mutant astrocytomas showing loss of nuclear ATRX were present in the donors. The samples were drawn from NOA16, a multicentre, single-arm, open-label phase I trial in Germany that tested a mutant IDH1 peptide vaccine in humans for the first time. Genomic DNA for TCRB sequencing was extracted from EDTA blood using the DNeasy Blood and Tissue Kit.

With respect to this clone: The specificity of this receptor is unknown. No base-level quality is on record; no much larger clone is a single base apart.

The library was built by means of the immunoSEQ multiplex PCR assay. Following the manufacturer's protocol, the hsTCRB Kit was used to amplify rearranged TCR beta chain sequences. An Illumina MiSeq was used to sequence the TCRB libraries. Per the original workflow: Demultiplexing, trimming and gene mapping were performed with the kit vendor's proprietary platform. TCRdb took this table from immuneACCESS and kept in-frame rearrangements with V and J called. Such tables lack part of the clones; where checked against another copy, unresolved V genes explain under half of the gap, and the rest is unexplained. The DNA gave D and trimming, while V, J and clone size come from that table. The sample table holds tens of thousands of clones, of which about four fifths were seen once. 6.2% of the sample goes to the ten largest clones.

The rearranged segments are TRBV2 and TRBJ1-1; the D segment cannot be called with confidence. The source is a man aged 35-49 years with glioma. This specimen consisted of PBMCs, obtained from a glioma patient whose treatment included an IDH1 peptide vaccine. DNA sequence: TGTGCCAGCAGTGAACTCTATCTGAACACTGAAGCTTTCTTT. Translation gives CASSELYLNTEAFF.